This T cell receptor (beta chain) appears in the sequencing data of a study of cytomegalovirus exposure and HLA in healthy donors. The study's findings and limits: Indistinguishability led to the exclusion of some V segments, TRBV6-2 and TRBV6-3 included. Cytomegalovirus status was reportedly diagnosed by the classifier with high sensitivity and specificity. Reported findings show TCR beta sequences accurately forecast HLA-A and HLA-B alleles in most subjects.

A remark on this clone: Its antigen is unknown.

The PCR employed 60 Vbeta primers together with 13 Jbeta primers. In the authors' workflow: Later analysis identified 88 million or so unique TCR beta chains, 8.5 million to 13 million shared. Method: immunoSEQ multiplex PCR; TCRdb's copy keeps in-frame clones and lacks some. That table gives V, J and clone size, and the DNA gave D and trimming. Of 130,000 to 150,000 clones in the sample, roughly 75% were seen once. In germline, CDR1 is SGHNT, CDR2 YENEEA. Unmatched junction bases numbered 4, after V lost 4 bases and J lost 11 bases. This CDR3 spans 12 amino acids. Sequenced input: PBMCs. This clonotype originated in a man in his forties in good health and CMV-seropositive. The rearrangement uses TRBV11-3 and TRBJ1-4; the match to TRBD1 covers 7 bases. The CDR3 is CASSSQGGKLFF. CDR3 DNA sequence: TGTGCCAGCAGCTCCCAGGGGGGCAAACTGTTTTTT. Together with reference TRBV11-3 and TRBJ1-4, the CDR3 gives the full variable domain: EAGVVQSPRYKIIEKKQPVAFWCNPISGHNTLYWYLQNLGQGPELLIRYENEEAVDDSQLPKDRFSAERLKGVDSTLKIQPAELGDSAVYLCASSSQGGKLFFGSGTQLSVL.